This is a list of T cell receptor beta chains from one sample in a study of cytomegalovirus exposure and HLA in healthy donors. Sequencing was performed with immunoSEQ multiplex PCR; in TCRdb, only in-frame clones are kept and a portion is missing. This table holds some 190,000 clones, less than 90% found once. The sample was PBMCs. Receptor source: a woman in her 30s in good health and CMV-seronegative. Both conserved end residues are part of each CDR3. The order of the fields is clone size, V gene, D gene, J gene, CDR3 DNA, CDR3 protein. A D gene is named only where the DNA matches it firmly. Size is omitted from some rows. Given values are once, few, many or a class for expanded clones.

few	TRBV10-2	TRBD1	TRBJ1-1	TGCGCCAGCGAGGGGACAGGGGTTACATTGAACACTGAAGCTTTCTTT	CASEGTGVTLNTEAFF
.	TRBV6-5	.	TRBJ1-1	TGTGCCAGCAGTCCCTTACCAGGCACTGAAGCTTTCTTT	CASSPLPGTEAFF
.	TRBV5-6	.	TRBJ1-1	TGTACCAGCACCCTGGGTGGAGACTACACTGAAGCTTTCTTT	CTSTLGGDYTEAFF
.	TRBV19	TRBD2	TRBJ2-3	TGTGCCAGTAGTCCCTTCCTGACTAGCGGGAATACGCAGTATTTT	CASSPFLTSGNTQYF
.	TRBV11-1	TRBD2	TRBJ2-1	TGTGCCAGCAGCCTCAAGACTAGCGGGGGCTCCTACAATGAGCAGTTCTTC	CASSLKTSGGSYNEQFF
.	TRBV7-6	.	TRBJ1-1	TGTGCCAGCAGCTTAAGGGCAGGGCCGAACACTGAAGCTTTCTTT	CASSLRAGPNTEAFF
.	TRBV6-1	TRBD2	TRBJ2-3	TGTGCCAGCATAGCGGGACCGCCCCCAGATACGCAGTATTTT	CASIAGPPPDTQYF
.	TRBV2	.	TRBJ2-6	TGTGCCAGCAAGAGGTTGGATGGGGCCAACGTCCTGACTTTC	CASKRLDGANVLTF
.	TRBV28	.	TRBJ1-2	TGTGCCAGCAGTGACAATCGGGGGGCGAGAGGCTACACCTTC	CASSDNRGARGYTF
once	TRBV10-1	.	TRBJ2-5	TGCGCCCACTTCCCCCGGTCTAGGACTGGAGAAGAGACCCAGTACTTC	CAHFPRSRTGEETQYF
once	TRBV5-1	TRBD1	TRBJ1-5	TGCGCCAGCAGCCGACAGGGGGCGAGTCAGCCCCAGCATTTT	CASSRQGASQPQHF